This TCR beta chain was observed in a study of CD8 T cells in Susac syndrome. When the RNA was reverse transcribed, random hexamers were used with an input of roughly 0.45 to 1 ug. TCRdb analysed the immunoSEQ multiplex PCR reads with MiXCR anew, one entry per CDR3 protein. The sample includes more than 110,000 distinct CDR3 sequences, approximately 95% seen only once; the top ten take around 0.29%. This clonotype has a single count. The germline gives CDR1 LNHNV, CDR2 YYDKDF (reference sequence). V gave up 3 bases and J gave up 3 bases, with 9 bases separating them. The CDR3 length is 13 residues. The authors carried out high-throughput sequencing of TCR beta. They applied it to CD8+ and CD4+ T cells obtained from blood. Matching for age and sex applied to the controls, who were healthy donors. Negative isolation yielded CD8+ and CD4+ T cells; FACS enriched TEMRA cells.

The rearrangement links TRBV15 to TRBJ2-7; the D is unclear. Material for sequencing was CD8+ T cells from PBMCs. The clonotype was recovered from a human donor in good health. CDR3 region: CATSSGRYYEQYF. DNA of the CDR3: TGTGCCACCAGCAGTGGACGATACTACGAGCAGTACTTC.